This TCR beta chain was identified in a study of cytomegalovirus exposure and HLA in healthy donors. 13 Jbeta primers and 60 Vbeta primers were used for the PCR. Assay used: immunoSEQ multiplex PCR; TCRdb lists only in-frame clones, some missing. The sample has approximately 100,000 clones, over 65% seen once. Per germline, CDR1 SGHVS and CDR2 FQNEAQ. The junction had 5 bases not matched to a gene; V was cut back by 5 bases and J by 2 bases. The CDR3 is made up of 15 amino acids. The clonotype comes from a man aged 60 to 69 in good health and CMV-seropositive. The sample comprised PBMCs. V and J are TRBV7-8 and TRBJ2-1; TRBD1 aligns across 8 bases. The CDR3 DNA sequence: TGTGCCAGCAGCGCCCCGGGACAGGCCTACAATGAGCAGTTCTTC. This translates into CASSAPGQAYNEQFF. The whole variable domain, remainder taken from reference TRBV7-8 and TRBJ2-1, is GAGVSQSPRYKVAKRGQDVALRCDPISGHVSLFWYQQALGQGPEFLTYFQNEAQLDKSGLPSDRFFAERPEGSVSTLKIQRTQQEDSAVYLCASSAPGQAYNEQFFGPGTRLTVL.